The 3 T cell receptor beta chains below all came from one sample that was sequenced in a study of T cell repertoires in cytomegalovirus infection. TCRdb fed the reads into MiXCR, producing one record per CDR3 protein. The repertoire holds about 150,000 distinct CDR3 sequences, roughly a sixth seen once, with around 20% in the top ten. The sequencing input was CD8+ T cells from PBMCs. All receptors derive from a human donor in good health (CMV status not recorded). Some clones in this sample may be carry-over from other donors' samples.

This clonotype was observed at least ten times. This sequence joins TRBV12-3 or TRBV12-4 and TRBJ2-5; D is uncertain. The V gene lost 5 bases and the J gene lost 2 bases, with 12 bases spanning the gap. The CDR3 contains 14 residues. The DNA of the CDR3 is TGTGCCAGCAGTCGACGGGCCCAGCAAGAGACCCAGTACTTC. Amino acid sequence: CASSRRAQQETQYF.

The chain recombines TRBV7-3 with TRBJ1-1, with D perhaps TRBD1 (5 bases). The CDR3 is made up of 17 amino acids. V was pared by 5 bases and J by 0 bases, with 19 bases between. Germline V gene data show CDR1 as SGHTA and CDR2 as FQGTGA. The CDR3 DNA reads as TGTGCCAGCAGCCCCACGGCGGGGGAAGGGATGAACACTGAAGCTTTCTTT. Residues: CASSPTAGEGMNTEAFF.

On this clonotype itself: This could be a read error, since a much larger clone is one nucleotide away. The chain couples TRBV29-1 to TRBJ2-1; D is unresolved. The germline gives CDR1 SQVTM, CDR2 ANQGSEA. This CDR3 spans 12 amino acids. CDR3 residues: CSVEKTYNEQSF. For the CDR3, the DNA is TGCAGCGTTGAAAAGACGTACAATGAGCAGTCCTTC.